The 9 T cell receptor beta chains below all came from one sample that was sequenced in a study of blood T cell repertoires in COVID-19. Repertoires were generated with immunoSEQ multiplex PCR, while TCRdb's copy carries only in-frame clones and drops some. This sample has 330,000 or so clones, with approximately 90% found just once. What was sequenced was peripheral blood. These receptors were obtained from a man aged 25 to 40 with COVID-19, enrolled during active disease.

This sequence joins TRBV9 and TRBJ2-2; the D gene is possibly TRBD2 (5 bases). Germline V CDR1 and CDR2: SGDLS, YYNGEE. Trimming stripped 2 bases from V and 6 bases from J, with 8 bases between. CDR3 length equals 13 residues. The CDR3 is CASSVLEAGELFF. The CDR3, as DNA: TGTGCCAGCAGCGTTTTGGAGGCCGGGGAGCTGTTTTTT. Variable domain in full (rest from reference TRBV9 and TRBJ2-2): DSGVTQTPKHLITATGQRVTLRCSPRSGDLSVYWYQQSLDQGLQFLIQYYNGEERAKGNILERFSAQQFPDLHSELNLSSLELGDSALYFCASSVLEAGELFFGEGSRLTVL.

This clone was found once. The chain carries TRBV7-2 and TRBJ1-1, with 7 nucleotides matching TRBD1. The trim removed 1 base at V and 0 bases at J, leaving 8 bases unmatched. Looked up from germline, CDR1 is SGHTA and CDR2 is FQGNSA. The CDR3 runs to 17 residues. The DNA for the CDR3 is TGTGCCAGCAGCTTAGGTGCGGGACAGAGCATGAACACTGAAGCTTTCTTT. This encodes CASSLGAGQSMNTEAFF.

The chain links TRBV15 to TRBJ1-1; D call uncertain. Germline values: CDR1 LNHNV, CDR2 YYDKDF (reference sequence). This CDR3 spans 15 amino acids. V lost 3 bases, J lost 4 bases, and 15 bases lay in between. CDR3 sequence reads: CATSRPELGATEAFF. Here the CDR3 DNA reads TGTGCCACCAGCAGGCCAGAGCTGGGCGCCACTGAAGCTTTCTTT.

The chain links TRBV7-9 to TRBJ2-1; 10 bases align to TRBD1. This CDR3 spans 16 amino acids. With 0 bases clipped from V and 2 bases from J, the junction kept 1 base outside the gene matches. Germline CDR1 reads SEHNR; CDR2 reads FQNEAQ (reference sequence). The CDR3 coding sequence is TGTGCCAGCAGCTTAGCGGACAGGGGGGCCTACAATGAGCAGTTCTTC. Protein product: CASSLADRGAYNEQFF.

The V gene is TRBV6-2 or TRBV6-3, the J gene TRBJ2-1, with D possibly TRBD1 on 6 matching bases. CDR1 and CDR2 (germline): MNHEY, SVGEGT. Trimming shortened V by 5 bases and J by 7 bases, and 15 bases separated the two germline ends. This CDR3 contains 14 residues. The CDR3 region has the DNA TGTGCCAGCAGTCGCCAGGGGAGTGTGAATGAGCAGTTCTTC. Its protein is CASSRQGSVNEQFF.

The sample holds one count of this clone. The V call is TRBV6-2 or TRBV6-3, the J call TRBJ1-2, with TRBD1 matching 10 bases. V lost 4 bases to trimming and J lost 2 bases; unmatched junction nucleotides: 7. CDR1 and CDR2 (germline): MNHEY, SVGEGT. The CDR3 is 16 residues long. CDR3 amino acids: CASSSNRDRGNYGYTF. CDR3 DNA sequence: TGTGCCAGCAGTTCAAACCGGGACAGGGGAAACTATGGCTACACCTTC.

This chain uses TRBV10-3 with TRBJ2-7, with 7 bases matching TRBD1. This CDR3 region has 13 residues. CDR1 and CDR2 from the germline V gene are ENHRY and SYGVKD. Unmatched junction bases numbered 10, after V lost 8 bases and J lost 6 bases. In DNA, the CDR3 is TGTGCCATCCGTAGACAGGGACCCTCCGAGCAGTACTTC. Protein: CAIRRQGPSEQYF.

CDR3 in DNA: TGTGCCAGCAGTGGGGGCAGGGGGCCTGGAAACACCATATATTTT. Amino acid sequence: CASSGGRGPGNTIYF. The chain joins TRBV2 to TRBJ1-3, with 8 bases identical to TRBD1. Per the germline V gene, CDR1 is SNHLY and CDR2 is FYNNEI. The J segment lost 2 bases and the V segment lost 4 bases, leaving 4 bases of the junction unmatched. The CDR3 consists of 15 residues.

The chain is built from TRBV14 and TRBJ1-6; a weak D match, TRBD1 (6 bases). Germline V lookup: CDR1 SGHDN, CDR2 FVKESK. The CDR3 loop spans 13 amino acids. V was cut by 9 bases and J by 8 bases, with 14 bases left in between. The CDR3 bases are TGTGCCAGTACAGGGCGGGTGGATTCACCCCTCCACTTT. It encodes CASTGRVDSPLHF.